These 32 T cell receptor beta chains came from one sample sequenced in a study of T-cell reconstitution after alpha-beta-depleted transplantation in children. TCRbeta library preparation incorporated unique molecular identifiers. TCRdb reprocessed the PCR reads with MiXCR, giving one entry per CDR3 protein. This table holds approximately 650,000 distinct CDR3 sequences, around 14% found once. The sample here was PBMCs, taken before TCRalphabeta/CD19-depleted stem cell transplant. Receptors were obtained from a girl aged 2 to 9 with congenital amegakaryocytic thrombocytopenia, due to receive a stem cell transplant.

The chain joins TRBV7-9 to TRBJ2-1; 7 bases are a match to TRBD2. This CDR3 comprises 16 residues. The V and J ends lost 10 bases and 4 bases, in that order; junction bases with no gene match: 16. Germline V gene sequence: CDR1 SEHNR, CDR2 FQNEAQ (reference sequence). The CDR3 sequence: CATRLNTASGYNEQFF. The CDR3 nucleotides are TGTGCCACCAGATTGAATACGGCTAGCGGATACAATGAGCAGTTCTTC.

A note on this clonotype: A single base separates this from a much larger clone, so it may be a read error. The V call is TRBV20-1, the J call TRBJ1-5; D call uncertain. Germline values: CDR1 DFQATT, CDR2 SNEGSKA (reference sequence). V was cut by 4 bases and J by 7 bases, with 11 bases left in between. The CDR3 contains 12 residues. The CDR3 nucleotides are TGCAGTGCTATCTATCGGGCCCAGCCCCAGCATTTT. Protein product: CSAIYRAQPQHF.

The chain uses TRBV30 and TRBJ2-3; 7 nucleotides align to TRBD2. The V gene end was trimmed by 5 bases and the J gene end by 3 bases; junction bases not matched to a gene: 2. This CDR3 has 12 residues. Germline V gene lookup returns CDR1 GTSNPN and CDR2 SVGIG (reference sequence). CDR3 in DNA: TGTGCCTGGGACGGGGGGACAGATACGCAGTATTTT. It translates to CAWDGGTDTQYF.

At least ten counts were recorded for this clonotype. The chain couples TRBV28 to TRBJ1-3; 7 bases are a match to TRBD1. Germline V gene lookup returns CDR1 MDHEN and CDR2 SYDVKM. The length of the CDR3 is 15 residues. V lost 5 bases, J lost 6 bases, and 10 bases stayed unmatched. This CDR3 reads CASSLPHRGENTIYF. Written as DNA, the CDR3 is TGTGCCAGCAGTCTGCCCCACAGGGGAGAAAACACCATATATTTT.

This clonotype was seen more than once but under ten times. The chain recombines TRBV20-1 with TRBJ2-7; 7 nucleotides match TRBD2. The CDR3 covers 15 residues. The junction had 10 bases not matched to a gene; V was cut back by 5 bases and J by 0 bases. Looked up from germline, CDR1 is DFQATT and CDR2 is SNEGSKA (reference sequence). As DNA, the CDR3 is TGCAGTGCTTCCCTAGCGGAGACCGGCTCCTACGAGCAGTACTTC. It is translated as CSASLAETGSYEQYF.

In its sample, this clonotype was seen a few times. CDR3 sequence: CSGRDGKNTEAFF. CDR3 sequence (DNA): TGCAGCGGCCGGGACGGGAAGAACACTGAAGCTTTCTTT. V usage is TRBV29-1 and J usage is TRBJ1-1, with D maybe TRBD1 (5 bases). The CDR3 length is 13 residues. The V gene's germline CDR1 is SQVTM and CDR2 ANQGSEA. V was clipped by 7 bases and J by 1 base, with 13 bases between them. The complete variable domain, with remaining parts taken from reference TRBV29-1 and TRBJ1-1, reads SAVISQKPSRDICQRGTSLTIQCQVDSQVTMMFWYRQQPGQSLTLIATANQGSEATYESGFVIDKFPISRPNLTFSTLTVSNMSPEDSSIYLCSGRDGKNTEAFFGQGTRLTVV.

The chain uses TRBV7-6 and TRBJ2-2, with a possible D match to TRBD1 (5 bases). From germline, CDR1 is SGHVS and CDR2 FNYEAQ. CDR3 size: 15 residues. V was trimmed by 5 bases and J by 0 bases, leaving 10 bases between them. This CDR3 reads CASSQGVSNTGELFF. The DNA of the CDR3 is TGTGCCAGCAGCCAAGGGGTGTCGAACACCGGGGAGCTGTTTTTT.

V usage is TRBV10-3 and J usage is TRBJ2-7; D not certain. Trimming took off 0 bases at V and 6 bases at J, with 3 bases between the two ends. The CDR3 contains 11 residues. Germline V CDR1 and CDR2: ENHRY, SYGVKD. This chain's CDR3 is CAISESTEQYF. CDR3 nucleotides: TGTGCCATCAGTGAGTCTACCGAGCAGTACTTC.

In this sample, this clonotype turned up a few times. DNA of the CDR3: TGTGCCAGCGCCCGGAAGGCGGATACCTACGAGCAGTACTTC. It codes for CASARKADTYEQYF. J is TRBJ2-7 and V is TRBV7-6, with D hard to call. This CDR3 is 14 amino acids long. Trimming took 8 bases from V and 2 from J, leaving 16 bases between them. CDR1 and CDR2 (germline): SGHVS, FNYEAQ.

This clonotype was detected only a few times. The chain joins TRBV29-1 to TRBJ2-7; the D gene is possibly TRBD2 (5 bases). The CDR3 contains 14 residues. The V and J ends lost 2 bases and 2 bases respectively, with 13 bases between them. Per the germline V gene, CDR1 is SQVTM and CDR2 is ANQGSEA. CDR3 coding DNA: TGCAGCGTTGAACTCCGGGGTGAGCCCTACGAGCAGTACTTC. It specifies CSVELRGEPYEQYF.

The chain is built from TRBV29-1 and TRBJ1-1; 7 bases line up with TRBD1. This CDR3 is built from 13 residues. The trim removed 8 bases at V and 2 bases at J, leaving 8 bases unmatched. Germline V CDR1 and CDR2: SQVTM, ANQGSEA. The CDR3 coding sequence is TGCAGCTCAAAGGACAGGCCCAACACTGAAGCTTTCTTT. As protein: CSSKDRPNTEAFF.

In its sample, this clonotype was seen many times. The CDR3 bases are TGTGCCAGCAGCTGGACATCCTACGAGCAGTACTTC. It yields the protein CASSWTSYEQYF. The J gene is TRBJ2-7, the V gene TRBV7-9; tentatively, D is TRBD1 (5 bases). V lost 4 bases to trimming and J lost 1 base, with 5 bases between them. Germline assignment: CDR1 SEHNR and CDR2 FQNEAQ (reference sequence). The CDR3 is made up of 12 amino acids.

This clonotype appeared many times. V usage is TRBV19 and J usage is TRBJ1-5; 12 bases agree with TRBD1. Germline V CDR1 and CDR2: LNHDA, SQIVND (reference sequence). There are 16 residues in the CDR3. V gave up 3 bases and J gave up 4 bases; unmatched junction bases: 4. CDR3 sequence reads: CASSIWDRGPNQPQHF. CDR3 coding DNA: TGTGCCAGTAGTATCTGGGACAGGGGGCCAAATCAGCCCCAGCATTTT.

In its sample, this clonotype was seen once. J is TRBJ2-7 and V is TRBV6-5; D is perhaps TRBD1 or TRBD2 (5 bases each). The CDR3 has 15 residues. Germline CDR1 is MNHEY and CDR2 is SVGAGI. The V and J ends lost 4 bases and 5 bases respectively, with 18 bases between them. Here the CDR3 reads CASSWVRDGAHEQYF. CDR3 DNA: TGTGCCAGCAGTTGGGTTAGAGACGGGGCTCACGAGCAGTACTTC.

The chain is built from TRBV4-2 and TRBJ2-1; either TRBD1 or TRBD2 may supply D (5 bases each). The CDR3 has 13 residues. Germline V gives CDR1 LGHNA, CDR2 YNFKEQ. V lost 10 bases and J lost 8, with 18 bases in between. This CDR3 is CAMGFEGSDEQFF. CDR3 in DNA: TGTGCCATGGGCTTCGAGGGGTCCGATGAGCAGTTCTTC.

A few counts support this clonotype. The chain joins TRBV18 to TRBJ2-1; no definite D call. Trimming cost V 1 base and J 4 bases, with 8 bases left between them. The CDR3 loop spans 14 amino acids. Looked up from germline, CDR1 is KGHSH and CDR2 is LQKENI. As DNA, the CDR3 is TGTGCCAGCTCACCACAAGGGTTTTACAATGAGCAGTTCTTC. Protein product: CASSPQGFYNEQFF. Filled out from reference TRBV18 and TRBJ2-1, the complete variable domain reads NAGVMQNPRHLVRRRGQEARLRCSPMKGHSHVYWYRQLPEEGLKFMVYLQKENIIDESGMPKERFSAEFPKEGPSILRIQQVVRGDSAAYFCASSPQGFYNEQFFGPGTRLTVL.

Only a few counts were recorded for this clonotype. The chain uses TRBV6-2 or TRBV6-3 and TRBJ1-4, with 7 positions matching TRBD1. Germline trimming cut 6 bases from V and 8 bases from J; bases unmatched to any gene: 9. Per germline, CDR1 MNHEY and CDR2 SVGEGT. The CDR3 sequence is 14 residues long. The CDR3: CASSPGTALEKLFF. DNA of the CDR3: TGTGCCAGCAGCCCCGGGACAGCTTTGGAAAAACTGTTTTTT.

This clonotype was counted many times. The rearrangement joins TRBV20-1 to TRBJ2-5; TRBD1 matches at 7 bases. J was trimmed by 3 bases and V by 0 bases; bases with no gene match: 10. This CDR3 is 16 amino acids long. Germline V gene data show CDR1 as DFQATT and CDR2 as SNEGSKA (reference sequence). As DNA, the CDR3 is TGCAGTGCTAGAGAGCAAGAGACAGGGTCAGAAGAGACCCAGTACTTC. This sequence encodes CSAREQETGSEETQYF.

At least ten counts were recorded for this clonotype. The CDR3 here is CSARIAGEYNEQFF. As DNA, the CDR3 is TGCAGTGCTAGGATCGCGGGAGAATACAATGAGCAGTTCTTC. The gene calls are TRBV20-1 and TRBJ2-1; 7 nucleotides line up with TRBD2. V lost 3 bases to trimming and J lost 4 bases; unmatched junction nucleotides: 6. The CDR3 extends over 14 amino acids. The germline CDR1 and CDR2 sequences are DFQATT and SNEGSKA (reference sequence).

This clonotype was seen more than once but under ten times. The chain employs TRBV18 and TRBJ2-3; D uncertain. The germline CDR1 and CDR2 sequences are KGHSH and LQKENI. This CDR3 contains 15 residues. V was pared by 0 bases and J by 0 bases, with 7 bases between. The CDR3 nucleotides read TGTGCCAGCTCACCACCATGGGGTAGCACAGATACGCAGTATTTT. Its protein product is CASSPPWGSTDTQYF.

This clonotype came up many times. The chain is built from TRBV20-1 and TRBJ1-1; D is perhaps TRBD1 (5 bases). Trimming pared 6 bases from V and 8 bases from J, leaving 13 bases between. Germline V lookup: CDR1 DFQATT, CDR2 SNEGSKA (reference sequence). The CDR3 spans 11 residues. The CDR3 here is CSASAGAEAFF. CDR3 nucleotides: TGCAGTGCGTCTGCCGGGGCCGAAGCTTTCTTT.

In this sample, this clonotype turned up many times. The V call is TRBV5-1, the J call TRBJ2-5; D not resolved. The length of the CDR3 is 13 residues. Germline V lookup: CDR1 SGHRS, CDR2 YFSETQ. Trimming took 4 bases from V and 0 from J, leaving 7 bases between them. The CDR3 DNA reads TGCGCCAGCAGCGGCGCCAACCAAGAGACCCAGTACTTC. The encoded protein is CASSGANQETQYF.

This clonotype was observed many times. V is TRBV6-5 and J is TRBJ2-7, with D perhaps TRBD1 (5 bases). Deletions cut 2 bases from V and 12 bases from J, with 17 bases between. Per germline, CDR1 MNHEY and CDR2 SVGAGI. The CDR3 consists of 13 residues. The CDR3 spells CASSYGSKGWRYF. CDR3 in DNA: TGTGCCAGCAGTTACGGCTCTAAGGGGTGGCGGTACTTC.

This clonotype was recorded at least ten times. The gene calls are TRBV10-3 and TRBJ2-3; 9 nucleotides match TRBD2. V shed 5 bases and J 4 bases; nucleotides not matched to a gene: 7. CDR1 and CDR2 from the germline V gene are ENHRY and SYGVKD. The CDR3 length is 15 residues. The CDR3 sequence is CAISTQAGGADTQYF. The DNA for the CDR3 is TGTGCCATCAGTACCCAGGCGGGAGGGGCAGATACGCAGTATTTT.

This rearrangement joins TRBV12-3 or TRBV12-4 to TRBJ1-1, with D possibly TRBD1 on 5 matching bases. Trimming took 4 bases from V and 1 from J, leaving 10 bases between them. This CDR3 is 14 amino acids long. CDR3 sequence reads: CASSSSGGNTEAFF. CDR3 nucleotide sequence: TGTGCCAGCAGTTCGTCGGGGGGGAACACTGAAGCTTTCTTT.

The chain carries TRBV20-1 and TRBJ2-3, with D maybe TRBD1 (5 bases). V lost 1 base and J lost 2, with 16 bases in between. The CDR3 is made up of 16 amino acids. From germline, CDR1 is DFQATT and CDR2 SNEGSKA (reference sequence). CDR3 DNA: TGCAGTGCTAGAGGGTGGACACTTCTTAACACAGATACGCAGTATTTT. This sequence encodes CSARGWTLLNTDTQYF.

This clonotype was seen repeatedly, ten times or more. V usage is TRBV29-1 and J usage is TRBJ2-3; 8 nucleotides agree with TRBD2. The CDR3 spans 16 residues. V was pared by 0 bases and J by 2 bases, with 7 bases of the junction left unmatched. Germline CDR1 is SQVTM and CDR2 is ANQGSEA. The CDR3 DNA follows: TGCAGCGTTGAAGATGGTCTAGCGGGCTTCACAGATACGCAGTATTTT. Encoded protein: CSVEDGLAGFTDTQYF.

At least ten counts were recorded for this clonotype. The chain recombines TRBV5-1 with TRBJ2-1; D is uncertain. V was shortened by 1 base and J by 5 bases, with 10 bases between the two germline ends. The CDR3 is made up of 14 amino acids. Germline CDR1 reads SGHRS; CDR2 reads YFSETQ. CDR3 protein: CASSLPTADNEQFF. CDR3 DNA: TGCGCCAGCAGCTTGCCAACAGCCGACAATGAGCAGTTCTTC. Together with reference TRBV5-1 and TRBJ2-1, the CDR3 gives the full variable domain: KAGVTQTPRYLIKTRGQQVTLSCSPISGHRSVSWYQQTPGQGLQFLFEYFSETQRNKGNFPGRFSGRQFSNSRSEMNVSTLELGDSALYLCASSLPTADNEQFFGPGTRLTVL.

This clonotype appeared a few times. V gene TRBV7-8 combines with J gene TRBJ2-1; tentative D call: TRBD1 (6 bases). Germline V gene data show CDR1 as SGHVS and CDR2 as FQNEAQ. Trimming took off 5 bases at V and 2 bases at J, with 19 bases between the two ends. The CDR3 extends over 17 amino acids. The CDR3 loop reads CASSLNPGHTTYNEQFF. The CDR3 nucleotides read TGTGCCAGCAGCCTAAACCCGGGACACACCACCTACAATGAGCAGTTCTTC. The full variable domain, completed using reference TRBV7-8 and TRBJ2-1, is GAGVSQSPRYKVAKRGQDVALRCDPISGHVSLFWYQQALGQGPEFLTYFQNEAQLDKSGLPSDRFFAERPEGSVSTLKIQRTQQEDSAVYLCASSLNPGHTTYNEQFFGPGTRLTVL.

The rearrangement uses TRBV7-9 and TRBJ2-4, with TRBD1 identical over 7 bases. The trim removed 5 bases at V and 1 base at J, leaving 8 bases unmatched. Germline V gene data show CDR1 as SEHNR and CDR2 as FQNEAQ (reference sequence). CDR3 length equals 16 residues. The CDR3 nucleotides are TGTGCCAGCAGCGGAATGACAGGGTCGGCCAAAAACATTCAGTACTTC. Translating it yields CASSGMTGSAKNIQYF.

V gene TRBV5-1 combines with J gene TRBJ2-7; D is perhaps TRBD2 (5 bases). There are 17 residues in the CDR3. The germline gives CDR1 SGHRS, CDR2 YFSETQ. V lost 0 bases and J lost 0, with 16 bases in between. CDR3 DNA: TGCGCCAGCAGCTTGGCCGAAGCGAGCGGCCTCTCCTACGAGCAGTACTTC. Encoded protein: CASSLAEASGLSYEQYF.

The table lists this clonotype with a few counts. The chain employs TRBV11-2 and TRBJ2-3; tentatively, D is TRBD2 (6 bases). CDR1 is SGHAT, CDR2 FQNNGV, per germline. There are 16 residues in the CDR3. The V end lost 2 bases, the J end lost 2 bases, and 14 bases lay between the germline ends. CDR3 protein: CASSLKRAFPTDTQYF. In DNA, the CDR3 is TGTGCCAGCAGCTTAAAGCGGGCCTTCCCCACAGATACGCAGTATTTT. Drawing the rest from reference TRBV11-2 and TRBJ2-3, the complete variable domain is EAGVAQSPRYKIIEKRQSVAFWCNPISGHATLYWYQQILGQGPKLLIQFQNNGVVDDSQLPKDRFSAERLKGVDSTLKIQPAKLEDSAVYLCASSLKRAFPTDTQYFGPGTRLTVL.